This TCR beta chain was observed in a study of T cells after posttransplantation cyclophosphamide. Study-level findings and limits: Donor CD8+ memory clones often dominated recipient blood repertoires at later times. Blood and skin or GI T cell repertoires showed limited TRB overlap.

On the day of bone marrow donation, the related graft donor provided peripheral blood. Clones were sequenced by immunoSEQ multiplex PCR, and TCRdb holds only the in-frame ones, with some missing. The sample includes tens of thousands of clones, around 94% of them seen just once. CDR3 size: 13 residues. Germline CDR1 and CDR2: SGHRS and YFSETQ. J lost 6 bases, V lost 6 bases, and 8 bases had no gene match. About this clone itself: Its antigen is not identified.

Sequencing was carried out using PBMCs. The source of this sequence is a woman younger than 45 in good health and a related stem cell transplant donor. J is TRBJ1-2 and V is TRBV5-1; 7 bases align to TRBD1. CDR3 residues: CASTTTGRHGYTF. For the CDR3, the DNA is TGCGCCAGCACCACGACAGGGCGGCATGGCTACACCTTC.